This T cell receptor beta chain originates from a study of blood T cell repertoires in COVID-19. The assay was immunoSEQ multiplex PCR, and TCRdb's table has in-frame clones only and misses some. The data hold around 300,000 clones, with 80% to 95% observed a single time. Each participant's cohort was designated according to participant-reported clinical history. All recovered Cohort 3 donors got two negative PCRs, got clearance, or saw symptom resolution. V lost 5 bases, J lost 2 bases, and 13 bases lay in between. This CDR3 has 15 amino acids. Germline CDR1 is MNHEY and CDR2 is SVGAGI. This TCR came from a woman in her twenties or thirties who had recovered from COVID-19. The V and J genes are TRBV6-5 and TRBJ1-5; TRBD1 might be the D (5 bases). Sample: PBMCs or T cells enriched from blood (not recorded which). The DNA of the CDR3 is TGTGCCAGCAGTCCGGGGGTCGGAGGCAATCAGCCCCAGCATTTT. This sequence encodes CASSPGVGGNQPQHF.